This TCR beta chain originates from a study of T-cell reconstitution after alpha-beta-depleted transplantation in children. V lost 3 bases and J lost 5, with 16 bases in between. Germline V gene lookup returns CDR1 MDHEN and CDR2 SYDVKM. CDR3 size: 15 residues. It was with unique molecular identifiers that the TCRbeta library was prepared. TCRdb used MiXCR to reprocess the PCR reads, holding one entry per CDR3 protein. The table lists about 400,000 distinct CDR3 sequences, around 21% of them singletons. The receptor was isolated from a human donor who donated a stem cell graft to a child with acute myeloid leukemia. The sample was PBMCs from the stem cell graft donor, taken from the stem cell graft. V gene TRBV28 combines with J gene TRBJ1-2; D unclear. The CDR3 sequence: CASSFGSYPRYGYTF. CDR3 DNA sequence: TGTGCCAGCAGTTTCGGCAGCTATCCACGGTATGGCTACACCTTC.